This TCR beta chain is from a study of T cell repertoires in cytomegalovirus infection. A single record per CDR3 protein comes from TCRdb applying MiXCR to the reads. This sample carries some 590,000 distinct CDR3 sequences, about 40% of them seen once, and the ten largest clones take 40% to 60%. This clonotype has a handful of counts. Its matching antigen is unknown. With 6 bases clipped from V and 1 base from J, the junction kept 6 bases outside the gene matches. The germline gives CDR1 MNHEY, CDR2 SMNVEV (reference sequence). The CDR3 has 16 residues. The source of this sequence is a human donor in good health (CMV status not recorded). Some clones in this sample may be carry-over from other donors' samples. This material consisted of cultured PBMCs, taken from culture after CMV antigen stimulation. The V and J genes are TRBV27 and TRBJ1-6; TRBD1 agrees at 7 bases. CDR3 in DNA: TGTGCCAGCAGCAAGGGACAGCGGTCCTATAATTCACCCCTCCACTTT. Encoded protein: CASSKGQRSYNSPLHF.